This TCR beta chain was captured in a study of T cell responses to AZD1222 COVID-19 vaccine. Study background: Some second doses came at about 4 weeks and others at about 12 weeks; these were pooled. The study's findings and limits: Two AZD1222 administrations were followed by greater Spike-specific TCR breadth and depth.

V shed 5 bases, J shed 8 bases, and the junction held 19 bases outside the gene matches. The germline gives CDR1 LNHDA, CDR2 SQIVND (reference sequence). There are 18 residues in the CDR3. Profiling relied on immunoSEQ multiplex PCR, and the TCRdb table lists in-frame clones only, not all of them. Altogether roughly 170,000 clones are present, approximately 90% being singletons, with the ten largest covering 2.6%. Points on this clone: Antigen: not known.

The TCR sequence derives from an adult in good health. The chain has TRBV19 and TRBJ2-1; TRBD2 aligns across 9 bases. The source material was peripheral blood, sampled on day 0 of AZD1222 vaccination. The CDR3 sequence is CASSFLPGMGLAFDEQFF. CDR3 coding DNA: TGTGCCAGTAGTTTTTTGCCGGGAATGGGACTAGCCTTCGATGAGCAGTTCTTC.